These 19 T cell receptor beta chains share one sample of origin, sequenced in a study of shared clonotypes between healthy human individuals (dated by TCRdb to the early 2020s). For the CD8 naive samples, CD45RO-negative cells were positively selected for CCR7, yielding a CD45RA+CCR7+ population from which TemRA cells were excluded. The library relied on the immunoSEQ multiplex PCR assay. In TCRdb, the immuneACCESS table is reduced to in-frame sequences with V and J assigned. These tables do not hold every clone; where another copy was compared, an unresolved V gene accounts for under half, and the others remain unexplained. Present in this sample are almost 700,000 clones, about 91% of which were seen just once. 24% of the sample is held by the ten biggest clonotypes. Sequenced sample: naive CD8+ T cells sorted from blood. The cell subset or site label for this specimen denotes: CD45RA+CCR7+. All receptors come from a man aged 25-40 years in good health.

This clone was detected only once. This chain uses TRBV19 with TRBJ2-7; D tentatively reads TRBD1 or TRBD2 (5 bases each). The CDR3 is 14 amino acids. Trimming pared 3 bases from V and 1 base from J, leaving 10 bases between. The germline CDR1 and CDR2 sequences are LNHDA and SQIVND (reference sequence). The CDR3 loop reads CASSMGVSSYEQYF. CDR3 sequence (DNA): TGTGCCAGTAGTATGGGGGTGAGTTCCTACGAGCAGTACTTC.

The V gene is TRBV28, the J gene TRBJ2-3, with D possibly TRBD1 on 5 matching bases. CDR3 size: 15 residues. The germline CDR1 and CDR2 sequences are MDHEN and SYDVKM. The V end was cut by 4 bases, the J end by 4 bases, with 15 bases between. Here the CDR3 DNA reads TGTGCCAGCAGTTCCTTCCCGTCAGGGCCAGATACGCAGTATTTT. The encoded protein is CASSSFPSGPDTQYF.

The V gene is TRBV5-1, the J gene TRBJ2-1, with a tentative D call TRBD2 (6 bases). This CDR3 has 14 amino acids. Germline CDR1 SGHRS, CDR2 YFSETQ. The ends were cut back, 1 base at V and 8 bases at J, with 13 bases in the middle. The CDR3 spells CASSLRESWDEQFF. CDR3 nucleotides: TGCGCCAGCAGCTTGCGGGAGTCGTGGGATGAGCAGTTCTTC. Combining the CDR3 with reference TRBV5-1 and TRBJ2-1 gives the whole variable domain KAGVTQTPRYLIKTRGQQVTLSCSPISGHRSVSWYQQTPGQGLQFLFEYFSETQRNKGNFPGRFSGRQFSNSRSEMNVSTLELGDSALYLCASSLRESWDEQFFGPGTRLTVL.

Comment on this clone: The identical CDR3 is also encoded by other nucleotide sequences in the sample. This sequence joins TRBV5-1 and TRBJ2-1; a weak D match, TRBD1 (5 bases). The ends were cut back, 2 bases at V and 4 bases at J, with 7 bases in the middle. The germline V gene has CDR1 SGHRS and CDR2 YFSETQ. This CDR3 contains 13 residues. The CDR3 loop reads CASSFDSYNEQFF. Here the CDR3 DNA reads TGCGCCAGCAGCTTCGACAGTTACAATGAGCAGTTCTTC.

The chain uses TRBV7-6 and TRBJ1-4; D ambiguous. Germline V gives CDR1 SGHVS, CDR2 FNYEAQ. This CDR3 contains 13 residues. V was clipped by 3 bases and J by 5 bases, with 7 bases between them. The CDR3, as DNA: TGTGCCAGCAGCTTTATCGGCAATGAAAAACTGTTTTTT. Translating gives CASSFIGNEKLFF.

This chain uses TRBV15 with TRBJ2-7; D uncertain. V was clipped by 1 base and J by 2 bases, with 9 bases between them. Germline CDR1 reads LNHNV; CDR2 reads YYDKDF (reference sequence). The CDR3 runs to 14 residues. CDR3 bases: TGTGCCACCAGCAGAGTAGGGAACCCCTACGAGCAGTACTTC. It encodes CATSRVGNPYEQYF.

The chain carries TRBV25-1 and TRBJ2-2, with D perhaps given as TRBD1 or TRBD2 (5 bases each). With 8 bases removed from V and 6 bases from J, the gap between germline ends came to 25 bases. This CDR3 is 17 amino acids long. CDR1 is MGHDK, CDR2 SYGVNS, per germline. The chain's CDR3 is CASWLEGQGPYPGELFF. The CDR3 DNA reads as TGTGCCAGCTGGCTTGAGGGGCAGGGCCCTTATCCCGGGGAGCTGTTTTTT.

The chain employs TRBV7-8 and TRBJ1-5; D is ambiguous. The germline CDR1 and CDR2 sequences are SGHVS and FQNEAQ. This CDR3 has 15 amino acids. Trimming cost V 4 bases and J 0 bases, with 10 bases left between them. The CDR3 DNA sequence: TGTGCCAGCAGCTGGCTGCGGGGTAGCAATCAGCCCCAGCATTTT. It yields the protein CASSWLRGSNQPQHF.

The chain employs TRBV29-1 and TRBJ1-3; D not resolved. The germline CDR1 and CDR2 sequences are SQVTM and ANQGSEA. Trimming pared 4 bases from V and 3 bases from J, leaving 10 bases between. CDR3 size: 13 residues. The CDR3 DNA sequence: TGCAGCGTTGCGGTGGCAGTTGGAAACACCATATATTTT. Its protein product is CSVAVAVGNTIYF.

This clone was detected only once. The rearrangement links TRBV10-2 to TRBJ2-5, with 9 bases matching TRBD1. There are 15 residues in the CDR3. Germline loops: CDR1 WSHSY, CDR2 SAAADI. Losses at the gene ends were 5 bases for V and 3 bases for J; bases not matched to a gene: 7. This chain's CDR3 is CASSLRDRGEETQYF. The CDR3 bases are TGCGCCAGCAGTCTAAGAGACAGGGGGGAAGAGACCCAGTACTTC.

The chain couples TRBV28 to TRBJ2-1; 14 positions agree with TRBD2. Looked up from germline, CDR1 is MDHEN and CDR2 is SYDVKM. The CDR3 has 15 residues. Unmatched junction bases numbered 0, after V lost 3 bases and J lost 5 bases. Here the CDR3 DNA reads TGTGCCAGCAGTTTGGGACTAGCGGGAGACAATGAGCAGTTCTTC. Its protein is CASSLGLAGDNEQFF.

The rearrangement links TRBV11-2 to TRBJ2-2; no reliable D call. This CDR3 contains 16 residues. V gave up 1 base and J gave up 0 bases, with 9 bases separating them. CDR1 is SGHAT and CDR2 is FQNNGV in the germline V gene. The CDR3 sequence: CASSLVLLANTGELFF. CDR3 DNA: TGTGCCAGCAGCTTAGTCCTTCTCGCGAACACCGGGGAGCTGTTTTTT.

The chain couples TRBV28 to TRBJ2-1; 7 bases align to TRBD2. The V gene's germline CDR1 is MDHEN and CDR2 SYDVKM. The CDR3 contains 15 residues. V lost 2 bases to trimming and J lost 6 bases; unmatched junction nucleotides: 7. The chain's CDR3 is CASSLVAGVPNEQFF. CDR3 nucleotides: TGTGCCAGCAGTTTAGTCGCGGGAGTCCCCAATGAGCAGTTCTTC.

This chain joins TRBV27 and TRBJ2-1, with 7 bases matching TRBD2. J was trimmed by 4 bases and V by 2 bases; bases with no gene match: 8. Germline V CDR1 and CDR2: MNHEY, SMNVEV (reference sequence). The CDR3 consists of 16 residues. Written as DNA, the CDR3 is TGTGCCAGCAGTTTAGAACGGGAGGTCGCATACAATGAGCAGTTCTTC. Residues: CASSLEREVAYNEQFF.

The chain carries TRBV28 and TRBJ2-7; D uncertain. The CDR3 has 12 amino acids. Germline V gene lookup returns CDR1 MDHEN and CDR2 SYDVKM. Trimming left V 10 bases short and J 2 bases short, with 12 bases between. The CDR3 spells CAITPRAYEQYF. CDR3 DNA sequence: TGTGCCATAACCCCTAGGGCCTACGAGCAGTACTTC.

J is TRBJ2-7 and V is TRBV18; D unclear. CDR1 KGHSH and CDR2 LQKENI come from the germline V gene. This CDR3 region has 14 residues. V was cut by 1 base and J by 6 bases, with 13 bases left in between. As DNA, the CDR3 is TGTGCCAGCTCACCACAAGACACCTTCCTCGAGCAGTACTTC. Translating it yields CASSPQDTFLEQYF.

CDR3 sequence reads: CACTYCLNNEQFF. The CDR3 nucleotides read TGCGCCTGCACGTACTGTCTAAACAATGAGCAGTTCTTC. V and J are TRBV23-1 and TRBJ2-1; D remains unclear. TRBV23-1 is assigned to the ORF class and has an uncertain function. The CDR3 contains 13 residues. V lost 11 bases and J lost 5, with 16 bases in between.

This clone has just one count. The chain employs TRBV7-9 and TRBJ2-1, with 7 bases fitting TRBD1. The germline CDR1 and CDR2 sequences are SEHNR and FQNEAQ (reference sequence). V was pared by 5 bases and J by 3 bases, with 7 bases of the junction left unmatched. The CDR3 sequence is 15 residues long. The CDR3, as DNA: TGTGCCAGCAGCCTCGACAGGGTGGACTACAATGAGCAGTTCTTC. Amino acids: CASSLDRVDYNEQFF.

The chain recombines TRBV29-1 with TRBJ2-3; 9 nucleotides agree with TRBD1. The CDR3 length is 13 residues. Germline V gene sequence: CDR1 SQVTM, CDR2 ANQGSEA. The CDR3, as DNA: TGCACCCTTGGGACAGGGAGCACAGATACGCAGTATTTT. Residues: CTLGTGSTDTQYF.